Following are 17 T cell receptor beta chains from one sample sequenced in a study of T-cell memory formation after mild COVID-19. MiXCR, applied by TCRdb to the 5' RACE reads, yields one record per CDR3 protein. The sample includes some 490,000 distinct CDR3 sequences, about 18% seen only once; the top ten take roughly an eighth. Sequencing was performed on PBMCs or a T cell subset sorted from them (not recorded which). Receptor source: an adult woman who had mild COVID-19 (a few samples of this study predate the infection). Cell type and time point are not known.

The genes are TRBV27 and TRBJ2-1; 14 bases align to TRBD2. The germline V gene has CDR1 MNHEY and CDR2 SMNVEV (reference sequence). Germline trimming cut 4 bases from V and 3 bases from J; bases unmatched to any gene: 5. The CDR3 length is 17 residues. CDR3 loop: CASSSGLAGEYYNEQFF. As DNA, the CDR3 is TGTGCCAGCAGTTCGGGACTAGCGGGAGAATACTACAATGAGCAGTTCTTC.

This clonotype appeared many times. The rearrangement links TRBV12-3 or TRBV12-4 to TRBJ2-7; 7 bases match TRBD1. The CDR3 extends over 14 amino acids. Trimming at V came to 6 bases and at J to 4 bases, leaving 9 bases not matched to a gene. CDR3 sequence reads: CASSPPGQLYEQYF. CDR3 nucleotide sequence: TGTGCCAGCAGCCCCCCGGGACAGTTATACGAGCAGTACTTC.

This chain links TRBV12-3 or TRBV12-4 with TRBJ2-5; D is uncertain. CDR3 length equals 14 residues. With 1 base removed from V and 5 bases from J, the gap between germline ends came to 11 bases. CDR3 amino acids: CASSLGGHGETQYF. CDR3 sequence (DNA): TGTGCCAGCAGTTTAGGGGGTCACGGGGAGACCCAGTACTTC.

This clonotype was found a few times. The rearrangement links TRBV5-1 to TRBJ1-1, with D unresolved. The V gene's germline CDR1 is SGHRS and CDR2 YFSETQ. The CDR3 runs to 14 residues. V was cut by 1 base and J by 5 bases, with 12 bases left in between. The CDR3 here is CASSLTAGVTEAFF. DNA for the CDR3: TGCGCCAGCAGCTTGACCGCCGGGGTGACTGAAGCTTTCTTT.

The chain employs TRBV25-1 and TRBJ2-7, with D uncertain. CDR3 size: 15 residues. Per germline, CDR1 MGHDK and CDR2 SYGVNS. V was clipped by 4 bases and J by 4 bases, with 17 bases between them. This CDR3 reads CASSGRLQSSYEQYF. The CDR3 coding sequence is TGTGCCAGCAGTGGTAGACTCCAGTCCTCGTACGAGCAGTACTTC.

The chain has TRBV29-1 and TRBJ1-5; no clear D. Trimming removed 4 bases at V and 0 bases at J, with 13 bases between. CDR1 is SQVTM and CDR2 is ANQGSEA in the germline V gene. CDR3 length: 15 residues. CDR3 loop: CSVVLAAYSNQPQHF. CDR3 nucleotides: TGCAGCGTTGTACTGGCAGCCTATAGCAATCAGCCCCAGCATTTT.

V and J are TRBV27 and TRBJ1-2; D is perhaps TRBD1 (5 bases). CDR1 MNHEY and CDR2 SMNVEV come from the germline V gene (reference sequence). The CDR3 extends over 14 amino acids. Trimming left V 2 bases short and J 5 bases short, with 12 bases between. The CDR3 here is CASSLGAGRYGYTF. The DNA of the CDR3 is TGTGCCAGCAGTTTAGGCGCAGGGAGGTATGGCTACACCTTC.

The chain has TRBV29-1 and TRBJ2-2; 10 bases fit TRBD1. J lost 7 bases, V lost 5 bases, and 7 bases had no gene match. The germline gives CDR1 SQVTM, CDR2 ANQGSEA. This CDR3 has 14 residues. CDR3: CSVSVTGGGGELFF. The CDR3 coding sequence is TGCAGCGTTAGCGTGACAGGGGGCGGCGGGGAGCTGTTTTTT.

This chain uses TRBV3-1 with TRBJ2-5, with a tentative D call TRBD2 (6 bases). In germline, CDR1 is LGHDT, CDR2 YNNKEL (reference sequence). Trimming removed 4 bases from V and 2 bases from J, with 14 bases in between. The CDR3 extends over 15 amino acids. The CDR3 reads CASSPGRGLQETQYF. The CDR3 DNA sequence: TGTGCCAGCAGCCCCGGACGGGGGTTACAAGAGACCCAGTACTTC.

This rearrangement joins TRBV11-3 to TRBJ2-2; 9 nucleotides align to TRBD2. Germline V lookup: CDR1 SGHNT, CDR2 YENEEA. J gave up 6 bases and V 5 bases, and 10 bases lay outside the gene matches. The CDR3 contains 16 residues. The CDR3 loop is CASSPLAGGHSGELFF. DNA for the CDR3: TGTGCCAGCAGCCCCCTGGCGGGGGGGCATTCCGGGGAGCTGTTTTTT.

There are a few counts of this clonotype. The chain links TRBV4-1 to TRBJ2-7; 7 nucleotides line up with TRBD2. J lost 1 base, V lost 1 base, and 7 bases had no gene match. This CDR3 spans 16 amino acids. Germline V gives CDR1 MGHRA, CDR2 YSYEKL. This CDR3 reads CASSQGGGSYSYEQYF. The CDR3 nucleotides read TGCGCCAGCAGCCAAGGCGGGGGTTCCTATTCCTACGAGCAGTACTTC.

The gene calls are TRBV29-1 and TRBJ2-7, with D unclear. This CDR3 spans 15 amino acids. The V gene's germline CDR1 is SQVTM and CDR2 ANQGSEA. Trimming took off 4 bases at V and 0 bases at J, with 16 bases between the two ends. The CDR3 DNA reads TGCAGCGTTGGCAGTCGGACCAAGCTCTCCTACGAGCAGTACTTC. The encoded protein is CSVGSRTKLSYEQYF.

This clonotype was observed a single time. The genes are TRBV6-2 or TRBV6-3 and TRBJ2-1; no reliable D call. Per the germline V gene, CDR1 is MNHEY and CDR2 is SVGEGT. This CDR3 region has 15 residues. Trimming shortened V by 2 bases and J by 5 bases, and 13 bases separated the two germline ends. The CDR3: CASSYPPGWDNEQFF. CDR3 in DNA: TGTGCCAGCAGTTACCCCCCCGGGTGGGACAATGAGCAGTTCTTC.

The gene calls are TRBV4-1 and TRBJ1-1; 7 bases are shared with TRBD1. The junction had 5 bases not matched to a gene; V was cut back by 2 bases and J by 2 bases. The germline V gene has CDR1 MGHRA and CDR2 YSYEKL. This CDR3 has 15 residues. CDR3 in DNA: TGCGCCAGCAGCCAAACAGGGGCGGGTAACACTGAAGCTTTCTTT. Its protein product is CASSQTGAGNTEAFF.

This clonotype has a handful of counts. This chain joins TRBV28 and TRBJ2-7, with 8 bases fitting TRBD1. With 7 bases clipped from V and 6 bases from J, the junction kept 8 bases outside the gene matches. CDR1 is MDHEN and CDR2 is SYDVKM in the germline V gene. This CDR3 is 13 amino acids long. CDR3: CASTGQGGIEQYF. CDR3 DNA sequence: TGTGCCAGCACTGGACAGGGTGGGATCGAGCAGTACTTC.

There are a few counts of this clonotype. The gene calls are TRBV5-1 and TRBJ1-2; 7 nucleotides match TRBD1. Germline CDR1 reads SGHRS; CDR2 reads YFSETQ. The J segment lost 0 bases and the V segment lost 4 bases, leaving 3 bases of the junction unmatched. CDR3 length equals 14 residues. The CDR3 DNA follows: TGCGCCAGCAGCACAACAGGGGCTAACTATGGCTACACCTTC. Its translation: CASSTTGANYGYTF. The whole variable domain, filled in from reference TRBV5-1 and TRBJ1-2, reads KAGVTQTPRYLIKTRGQQVTLSCSPISGHRSVSWYQQTPGQGLQFLFEYFSETQRNKGNFPGRFSGRQFSNSRSEMNVSTLELGDSALYLCASSTTGANYGYTFGSGTRLTVV.

The chain recombines TRBV7-3 with TRBJ1-2; 7 nucleotides line up with TRBD1. The CDR3 totals 15 residues. Germline values: CDR1 SGHTA, CDR2 FQGTGA. V shed 2 bases and J 6 bases; nucleotides not matched to a gene: 9. The CDR3 protein is CASSLSQGGMDGYTF. As DNA, the CDR3 is TGTGCCAGCAGCTTATCCCAGGGGGGGATGGATGGCTACACCTTC.